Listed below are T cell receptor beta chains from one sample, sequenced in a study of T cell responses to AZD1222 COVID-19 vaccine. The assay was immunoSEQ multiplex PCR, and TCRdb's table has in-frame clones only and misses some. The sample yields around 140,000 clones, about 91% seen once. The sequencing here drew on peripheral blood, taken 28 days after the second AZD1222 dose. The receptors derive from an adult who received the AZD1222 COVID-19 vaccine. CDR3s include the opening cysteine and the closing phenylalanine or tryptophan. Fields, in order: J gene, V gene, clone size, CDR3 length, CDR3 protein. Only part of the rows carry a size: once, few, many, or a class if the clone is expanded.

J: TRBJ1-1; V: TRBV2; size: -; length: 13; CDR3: CASSDLENTEAFF
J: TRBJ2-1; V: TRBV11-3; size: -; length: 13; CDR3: CASSLGNLGEQFF
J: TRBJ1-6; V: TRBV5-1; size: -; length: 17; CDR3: CASSLVVGGPYNSPLHF
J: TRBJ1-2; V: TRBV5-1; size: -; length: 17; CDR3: CASSFEPSTGVNYGYTF
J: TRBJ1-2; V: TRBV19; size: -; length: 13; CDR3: CASSIVEDHGYTF
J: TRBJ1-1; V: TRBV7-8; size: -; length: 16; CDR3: CASSHYGRQLDTEAFF
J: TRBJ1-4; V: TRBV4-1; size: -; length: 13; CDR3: CASSQELNEKLFF
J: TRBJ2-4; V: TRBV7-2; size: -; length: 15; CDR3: CASSLWGSAENIQYF
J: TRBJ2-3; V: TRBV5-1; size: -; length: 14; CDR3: CASSLRVGTDTQYF
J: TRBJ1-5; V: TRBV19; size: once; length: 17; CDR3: CATSTGTGGNSNQPQHF